Listed here are 25 T cell receptor beta chains from one sample, sequenced in a study of blood T cell repertoires in COVID-19. Only in-frame clones appear in the TCRdb table, and some are missing; sequencing was by immunoSEQ multiplex PCR. The sample has around 140,000 clones, about 87% seen once. Sequencing was done on a sample of peripheral blood. Every receptor here comes from a human donor in a cohort sampled during active COVID-19.

The V call is TRBV10-3, the J call TRBJ1-5; perhaps TRBD1 as D (5 bases). Germline assignment: CDR1 ENHRY and CDR2 SYGVKD. This CDR3 spans 14 amino acids. Trimming removed 2 bases at V and 4 bases at J, with 9 bases between. CDR3 nucleotide sequence: TGTGCCATCAGTGAGGACAGACGAAATCAGCCCCAGCATTTT. It is translated as CAISEDRRNQPQHF.

There are many counts of this clone. The gene calls are TRBV25-1 and TRBJ2-2; maybe TRBD2 (6 bases). The length of the CDR3 is 14 residues. Germline loops: CDR1 MGHDK, CDR2 SYGVNS. V shed 1 base and J shed 10 bases, with 13 bases lying between them. The CDR3 here is CASSESGDRAELFF. The CDR3 region has the DNA TGTGCCAGCAGTGAATCGGGGGATCGGGCGGAGCTGTTTTTT.

The chain uses TRBV5-4 and TRBJ2-1; D is perhaps TRBD1 (5 bases). CDR3 length: 13 amino acids. V lost 4 bases, J lost 4 bases, and 9 bases lay in between. Germline V gene data show CDR1 as SGHNT and CDR2 as YYREEE (reference sequence). This chain's CDR3 is CASSTTEYNEQFF. The DNA for the CDR3 is TGTGCCAGCAGCACGACAGAATACAATGAGCAGTTCTTC.

V and J are TRBV12-3 or TRBV12-4 and TRBJ2-3, with D uncertain. CDR3 length: 12 residues. V gave up 1 base and J gave up 4 bases, with 3 bases separating them. This CDR3 reads CASSLVSDTQYF. The CDR3 DNA is TGTGCCAGCAGTTTAGTCTCAGATACGCAGTATTTT.

Only a few counts were recorded for this clone. The chain couples TRBV7-3 to TRBJ2-1; the match to TRBD2 covers 10 bases. Germline loops: CDR1 SGHTA, CDR2 FQGTGA. V lost 5 bases and J lost 4; bases outside the gene matches: 8. The CDR3 length is 16 residues. CDR3 loop: CASSPTPGLAYNEQFF. The CDR3 region has the DNA TGTGCCAGCAGCCCCACCCCGGGACTAGCGTACAATGAGCAGTTCTTC.

This sequence joins TRBV3-1 (or the pseudogene TRBV3-2) and TRBJ1-4, with unresolved D. CDR1 LGHDT and CDR2 YNNKEL come from the germline V gene (reference sequence). This CDR3 is 15 amino acids long. Trimming pared 0 bases from V and 8 bases from J, leaving 13 bases between. The DNA for the CDR3 is TGTGCCAGCAGCCAAGAACAGACGGCAGGAGAAAAACTGTTTTTT. It translates to CASSQEQTAGEKLFF.

The chain couples TRBV5-5 to TRBJ2-1; D unclear. The CDR3 is made up of 13 amino acids. Germline loops: CDR1 SGHKS, CDR2 YYEKEE (reference sequence). The V and J ends lost 7 bases and 5 bases respectively, with 13 bases between them. The CDR3 nucleotides are TGTGCCAGCGCCCTTCTAATGGACAATGAGCAGTTCTTC. The encoded protein is CASALLMDNEQFF. Full variable domain (remainder filled in from reference TRBV5-5 and TRBJ2-1): DAGVTQSPTHLIKTRGQQVTLRCSPISGHKSVSWYQQVLGQGPQFIFQYYEKEERGRGNFPDRFSARQFPNYSSELNVNALLLGDSALYLCASALLMDNEQFFGPGTRLTVL.

The V and J genes are TRBV15 and TRBJ1-4, with D unclear. V dropped 0 bases and J dropped 5 bases, with 7 bases sitting between them. CDR1 and CDR2 from the germline V gene are LNHNV and YYDKDF (reference sequence). The CDR3 runs to 14 residues. This CDR3 is CATSRDRANEKLFF. The CDR3 DNA is TGTGCCACCAGCAGAGATAGAGCCAATGAAAAACTGTTTTTT.

This chain joins TRBV7-9 and TRBJ2-7; the D gene is possibly TRBD1 (6 bases). The germline V and J ends were trimmed by 10 bases and 5 bases, with 15 bases remaining between them. The germline gives CDR1 SEHNR, CDR2 FQNEAQ (reference sequence). The length of the CDR3 is 12 residues. The CDR3 spells CAIAVGANEQYF. CDR3 nucleotide sequence: TGTGCCATCGCCGTGGGGGCCAACGAGCAGTACTTC.

The chain links TRBV29-1 to TRBJ2-2; 12 bases line up with TRBD1. J was trimmed by 3 bases and V by 7 bases; bases with no gene match: 3. Germline-derived CDR1 and CDR2 are SQVTM and ANQGSEA. The CDR3 extends over 14 amino acids. In DNA form, the CDR3 reads TGCAGCGGGGGACAGGGGGCCGACACCGGGGAGCTGTTTTTT. Translating it yields CSGGQGADTGELFF.

The chain links TRBV5-1 to TRBJ2-3; 9 bases agree with TRBD1. The germline V gene encodes CDR1 SGHRS and CDR2 YFSETQ. CDR3 length: 16 residues. V shed 3 bases and J 2 bases; nucleotides not matched to a gene: 7. The CDR3 sequence: CASSWGQGLTTDTQYF. The DNA of the CDR3 is TGCGCCAGCAGCTGGGGACAGGGCTTAACCACAGATACGCAGTATTTT.

This clone has more than one count but fewer than ten. The rearrangement joins TRBV3-1 (or the pseudogene TRBV3-2) to TRBJ1-5; a weak D match, TRBD1 (6 bases). From germline, CDR1 is LGHDT and CDR2 YNNKEL (reference sequence). The germline V and J ends were trimmed by 5 bases and 4 bases, with 21 bases remaining between them. The CDR3 is 17 amino acids. CDR3 coding DNA: TGTGCCAGCAGCGCCCGGAGGCCGACAGGATCGAATCAGCCCCAGCATTTT. This encodes CASSARRPTGSNQPQHF.

This chain connects TRBV29-1 to TRBJ1-3; a possible D gene is TRBD1 (5 bases). Trimming stripped 5 bases from V and 4 bases from J, with 12 bases between. The CDR3 loop spans 13 amino acids. CDR1 and CDR2 (germline): SQVTM, ANQGSEA. CDR3 nucleotide sequence: TGCAGCGTTAACGGGCAGGGAGGAAACACCATATATTTT. This gives the protein CSVNGQGGNTIYF.

The V call is TRBV5-1, the J call TRBJ2-7; 10 nucleotides match TRBD1. The CDR3 contains 15 residues. Per the germline V gene, CDR1 is SGHRS and CDR2 is YFSETQ. The J segment lost 1 base and the V segment lost 2 bases, leaving 3 bases of the junction unmatched. CDR3 region: CASSFRTGGSYEQYF. CDR3 nucleotides: TGCGCCAGCAGCTTCCGGACAGGGGGGTCCTACGAGCAGTACTTC. Together with reference TRBV5-1 and TRBJ2-7, the CDR3 gives the full variable domain: KAGVTQTPRYLIKTRGQQVTLSCSPISGHRSVSWYQQTPGQGLQFLFEYFSETQRNKGNFPGRFSGRQFSNSRSEMNVSTLELGDSALYLCASSFRTGGSYEQYFGPGTRLTVT.

The chain has TRBV12-5 and TRBJ2-6; perhaps TRBD1 as D (5 bases). V was cut by 4 bases and J by 13 bases, with 5 bases left in between. Germline V gene lookup returns CDR1 LGHNT and CDR2 FRNRAP. This CDR3 has 10 amino acids. For the CDR3, the DNA is TGTGCTAGTGGTTCAGGGGTCCTGACTTTC. This gives the protein CASGSGVLTF.

The chain employs TRBV3-1 (or the pseudogene TRBV3-2) and TRBJ2-7; maybe TRBD1 (6 bases). The CDR3 totals 14 residues. From germline, CDR1 is LGHDT and CDR2 YNNKEL (reference sequence). Trimming left V 0 bases short and J 4 bases short, with 10 bases between. The CDR3 nucleotides read TGTGCCAGCAGCCAAGATTTACAGGGTTACGAGCAGTACTTC. Translation gives CASSQDLQGYEQYF.

About this clone: Other DNA variants within this sample encode the same CDR3. V usage is TRBV2 and J usage is TRBJ1-5; perhaps TRBD1 as D (6 bases). The CDR3 loop spans 14 amino acids. Germline lookup yields CDR1 SNHLY and CDR2 FYNNEI. Trimming removed 4 bases at V and 4 bases at J, with 11 bases between. CDR3 nucleotide sequence: TGTGCCAGCAGTGTAGGCCAGGGGAATCAGCCCCAGCATTTT. It specifies CASSVGQGNQPQHF.

The V gene is TRBV5-1, the J gene TRBJ2-1; TRBD1 matches 8 bases. CDR1 is SGHRS and CDR2 is YFSETQ in the germline V gene. The CDR3 runs 15 residues. The V and J ends lost 2 bases and 5 bases, in that order; junction bases with no gene match: 6. The CDR3 loop reads CASSFRGQDNNEQFF. For the CDR3, the DNA is TGCGCCAGCAGCTTTCGGGGACAGGACAACAATGAGCAGTTCTTC. The complete variable domain, with remaining parts taken from reference TRBV5-1 and TRBJ2-1, reads KAGVTQTPRYLIKTRGQQVTLSCSPISGHRSVSWYQQTPGQGLQFLFEYFSETQRNKGNFPGRFSGRQFSNSRSEMNVSTLELGDSALYLCASSFRGQDNNEQFFGPGTRLTVL.

This chain uses TRBV7-9 with TRBJ2-7; D perhaps matches TRBD2 (5 bases). The CDR3 covers 15 residues. V was cut by 2 bases and J by 4 bases, with 15 bases left in between. CDR1 and CDR2 from the germline V gene are SEHNR and FQNEAQ (reference sequence). The CDR3 sequence is CASSLTEGRGYEQYF. The CDR3 nucleotides read TGTGCCAGCAGCTTAACGGAAGGGCGCGGGTACGAGCAGTACTTC.

In this sample, this clone turned up a few times. The chain combines TRBV28 with TRBJ2-1; 11 nucleotides match TRBD1. Germline V CDR1 and CDR2: MDHEN, SYDVKM. J gave up 2 bases and V 5 bases, and 2 bases lay outside the gene matches. CDR3 length equals 15 residues. The CDR3 DNA reads as TGTGCCAGCAGTCCGGGACAGGGGGCCTACAATGAGCAGTTCTTC. It specifies CASSPGQGAYNEQFF.

This chain uses TRBV4-2 with TRBJ1-5; unclear D gene. Germline lookup yields CDR1 LGHNA and CDR2 YNFKEQ. This CDR3 has 12 amino acids. CDR3 bases: TGTGCAAGTTCCGGAGCCAATCAGCCCCAGCATTTT. Its protein product is CASSGANQPQHF.

This clone was observed a few times. V is TRBV7-9 and J is TRBJ1-1, with a possible D match to TRBD1 (6 bases). V lost 4 bases to trimming and J lost 1 base, with 16 bases between them. CDR3 size: 16 residues. Germline V lookup: CDR1 SEHNR, CDR2 FQNEAQ (reference sequence). CDR3 residues: CASSSWGLLRNTEAFF. CDR3 sequence (DNA): TGTGCCAGCAGCTCATGGGGGCTTTTAAGGAACACTGAAGCTTTCTTT.

The V and J genes are TRBV9 and TRBJ2-3, with TRBD2 matching 10 bases. The CDR3 contains 16 residues. The germline V gene has CDR1 SGDLS and CDR2 YYNGEE. The V segment lost 0 bases and the J segment 2 bases; nucleotides outside the gene matches: 3. The CDR3 DNA reads TGTGCCAGCAGCGTAGCTAGCGGGGGAACCACAGATACGCAGTATTTT. Its protein product is CASSVASGGTTDTQYF.

The V call is TRBV4-3, the J call TRBJ1-4; 8 bases are shared with TRBD1. CDR3 length equals 15 residues. Germline V gene lookup returns CDR1 LGHNA and CDR2 YSLEER. With V trimmed by 2 bases and J by 8 bases, 7 bases remained unmatched. The CDR3 DNA follows: TGCGCCAGCAGCCAAAACAGGGGGGGAGGAGAAAAACTGTTTTTT. Translated: CASSQNRGGGEKLFF.

The rearrangement links TRBV14 to TRBJ2-7, with TRBD1 matching over 8 bases. Germline-derived CDR1 and CDR2 are SGHDN and FVKESK. V lost 2 bases and J lost 6; bases outside the gene matches: 12. The CDR3 loop spans 16 amino acids. CDR3 protein: CASSQRDRGASGEQYF. The CDR3 DNA is TGTGCCAGCAGCCAACGTGACAGGGGAGCTTCGGGCGAGCAGTACTTC.